The 18 T cell receptor beta chains given below trace back to one sample, sequenced in a study of T cells in Graves' hyperthyroidism and ophthalmopathy. RNA transcripts gave rise to amplified TCR beta CDR3 regions. Using the HTBI primer set, a first-round RT-PCR was run on the TCR CDR3. Each CDR3 protein is one row after TCRdb ran MiXCR on the multiplex PCR reads. The sample has roughly 800,000 distinct CDR3 sequences; roughly 40% are singletons. The material sequenced was blood. The source of these receptors is a man aged 18 to 29 with Graves' hyperthyroidism.

A note on this clonotype: Possible read error: a much larger clone is one base away. This rearrangement joins TRBV29-1 to TRBJ1-4, with D possibly TRBD1 on 6 matching bases. The germline V gene encodes CDR1 SQVTM and CDR2 ANQGSEA. This CDR3 has 15 residues. The CDR3 nucleotides are TGCGGCGCGGTGGGGGGCGGTGCAACTAATGAAAAACTGTTTTTT. Its protein is CGAVGGGATNEKLFF. The full variable domain, in which reference TRBV29-1 and TRBJ1-4 provide the parts outside the CDR3, is SAVISQKPSRDICQRGTSLTIQCQVDSQVTMMFWYRQQPGQSLTLIATANQGSEATYESGFVIDKFPISRPNLTFSTLTVSNMSPEDSSIYLCGAVGGGATNEKLFFGSGTQLSVL.

The chain employs TRBV7-9 and TRBJ1-4; 7 bases match TRBD1. V was pared by 5 bases and J by 8 bases, with 20 bases of the junction left unmatched. The CDR3 consists of 18 residues. Looked up from germline, CDR1 is SEHNR and CDR2 is FQNEAQ (reference sequence). DNA of the CDR3: TGTGCCAGCAGCACGGGACTAGCAGGGGGGGGCGCTGGGGAAAAACTGTTTTTT. It specifies CASSTGLAGGGAGEKLFF.

This clonotype appeared many times. The gene calls are TRBV2 and TRBJ1-1; possibly TRBD1 for D (5 bases). V lost 2 bases and J 1 base, leaving 11 bases between the germline ends. The length of the CDR3 is 15 residues. Germline V gene sequence: CDR1 SNHLY, CDR2 FYNNEI. This CDR3 is CASSESGTANTEAFF. CDR3 DNA sequence: TGTGCCAGCAGTGAATCCGGGACTGCGAACACTGAAGCTTTCTTT. Variable domain in full (rest from reference TRBV2 and TRBJ1-1): EPEVTQTPSHQVTQMGQEVILRCVPISNHLYFYWYRQILGQKVEFLVSFYNNEISEKSEIFDDQFSVERPDGSNFTLKIRSTKLEDSAMYFCASSESGTANTEAFFGQGTRLTVV.

The rearrangement links TRBV25-1 to TRBJ2-5, with 8 bases matching TRBD2. The J segment lost 5 bases and the V segment lost 3 bases, leaving 8 bases of the junction unmatched. This CDR3 has 15 amino acids. CDR1 MGHDK and CDR2 SYGVNS come from the germline V gene. The CDR3 spells CASSDGRGVGETQYF. CDR3 DNA sequence: TGTGCCAGCAGTGACGGGCGGGGGGTAGGGGAGACCCAGTACTTC.

This sequence joins TRBV19 and TRBJ1-5; tentatively, D is TRBD1 (5 bases). V shed 9 bases and J shed 6 bases, with 21 bases lying between them. CDR1 is LNHDA and CDR2 is SQIVND in the germline V gene (reference sequence). This CDR3 contains 15 residues. The CDR3 sequence: CASSLHQGVGQPQHF. CDR3 coding DNA: TGTGCCAGCAGCCTCCACCAGGGCGTGGGTCAGCCCCAGCATTTT.

Many counts were recorded for this clonotype. This CDR3 reads CASSLLSESSGNTIYF. CDR3 DNA: TGTGCCAGCAGCTTACTCTCAGAGAGCTCTGGAAACACCATATATTTT. This chain connects TRBV7-9 to TRBJ1-3, with unresolved D. V was shortened by 2 bases and J by 0 bases, with 11 bases between the two germline ends. The V gene's germline CDR1 is SEHNR and CDR2 FQNEAQ (reference sequence). The CDR3 is made up of 16 amino acids.

This chain joins TRBV29-1 and TRBJ2-7; 13 positions match TRBD2. J was trimmed by 5 bases and V by 7 bases; bases with no gene match: 8. The CDR3 runs to 14 residues. Germline values: CDR1 SQVTM, CDR2 ANQGSEA. CDR3 sequence reads: CSDVGLAGTDEQYF. The CDR3 DNA reads TGCAGCGACGTGGGACTAGCGGGAACCGACGAGCAGTACTTC.

This clonotype showed up many times. The V gene is TRBV9, the J gene TRBJ2-5, with 7 positions matching TRBD2. Losses at the gene ends were 0 bases for V and 5 bases for J; bases not matched to a gene: 10. The length of the CDR3 is 16 residues. The germline CDR1 and CDR2 sequences are SGDLS and YYNGEE. DNA of the CDR3: TGTGCCAGCAGCGTAGGACCCAGCGGGGTCCGGGAGACCCAGTACTTC. The encoded protein is CASSVGPSGVRETQYF.

This clonotype was picked up a small number of times. The CDR3 bases are TGTGCCAGTAGGCACAGGGGACGGAACACCGGGGAGCTGTTTTTT. It yields the protein CASRHRGRNTGELFF. The V and J genes are TRBV19 and TRBJ2-2; 7 bases are shared with TRBD1. With V trimmed by 6 bases and J by 1 base, 5 bases remained unmatched. The CDR3 runs to 15 residues. From germline, CDR1 is LNHDA and CDR2 SQIVND (reference sequence). Filled out from reference TRBV19 and TRBJ2-2, the complete variable domain reads DGGITQSPKYLFRKEGQNVTLSCEQNLNHDAMYWYRQDPGQGLRLIYYSQIVNDFQKGDIAEGYSVSREKKESFPLTVTSAQKNPTAFYLCASRHRGRNTGELFFGEGSRLTVL.

J is TRBJ2-5 and V is TRBV11-2; TRBD1 matches 9 bases. Germline assignment: CDR1 SGHAT and CDR2 FQNNGV. The CDR3 is made up of 17 amino acids. V shed 5 bases and J 2 bases; nucleotides not matched to a gene: 12. CDR3 bases: TGTGCCAGCAGCCCGTGGACAGGGGTGTGGCAGCAAGAGACCCAGTACTTC. As protein: CASSPWTGVWQQETQYF.

The rearrangement uses TRBV7-9 and TRBJ1-1; 10 bases align to TRBD1. Germline loops: CDR1 SEHNR, CDR2 FQNEAQ (reference sequence). V was pared by 3 bases and J by 10 bases, with 11 bases of the junction left unmatched. The CDR3 covers 15 residues. Written as DNA, the CDR3 is TGTGCCAGCAGCTTCGACAGGGGGCTGACTCGGACAGCTTTCTTT. It is translated as CASSFDRGLTRTAFF. Full variable domain (rest looked up from reference TRBV7-9 and TRBJ1-1): DTGVSQNPRHKITKRGQNVTFRCDPISEHNRLYWYRQTLGQGPEFLTYFQNEAQLEKSRLLSDRFSAERPKGSFSTLEIQRTEQGDSAMYLCASSFDRGLTRTAFFGQGTRLTVV.

CDR3 bases: TGCAGTGCTAGTCCCCAGAACACCGGGGAGCTGTTTTTT. It specifies CSASPQNTGELFF. This chain joins TRBV20-1 and TRBJ2-2; D is unresolved. V lost 3 bases to trimming and J lost 1 base, with 6 bases between them. Germline CDR1 DFQATT, CDR2 SNEGSKA (reference sequence). The CDR3 extends over 13 amino acids.

This clonotype was counted many times. The chain links TRBV29-1 to TRBJ2-7; 7 bases are a match to TRBD1. The trim removed 7 bases at V and 2 bases at J, leaving 5 bases unmatched. The CDR3 covers 12 residues. Germline lookup yields CDR1 SQVTM and CDR2 ANQGSEA. The CDR3 region has the DNA TGCAGCGGCTGGGACAGCCCCTACGAGCAGTACTTC. Its protein product is CSGWDSPYEQYF.

A few counts support this clonotype. CDR3 residues: CSVPIFRGAYGYTF. The DNA for the CDR3 is TGCAGCGTTCCGATTTTTAGGGGGGCTTATGGCTACACCTTC. This chain links TRBV29-1 with TRBJ1-2, with D maybe TRBD1 (6 bases). The CDR3 is made up of 14 amino acids. Trimming removed 5 bases from V and 5 bases from J, with 18 bases in between. The germline gives CDR1 SQVTM, CDR2 ANQGSEA. Together with reference TRBV29-1 and TRBJ1-2, the CDR3 gives the full variable domain: SAVISQKPSRDICQRGTSLTIQCQVDSQVTMMFWYRQQPGQSLTLIATANQGSEATYESGFVIDKFPISRPNLTFSTLTVSNMSPEDSSIYLCSVPIFRGAYGYTFGSGTRLTVV.

The sample holds many counts of this clonotype. One junction end disagrees with the germline gene, perhaps due to a read error. The chain employs TRBV5-6 and TRBJ1-1; 8 nucleotides line up with TRBD1. The germline V gene encodes CDR1 SGHDT and CDR2 YYEEEE. This CDR3 is 13 amino acids long. In DNA, the CDR3 is TGCGCCAGCAGGAGACAGGGGAGGACTGAAGCTTTCTTT. Translation gives CASRRQGRTEAFF.

This clonotype came up once. This clone may be a read error of a much larger clone one base away. V is TRBV10-1 and J is TRBJ2-7, with a weak D call TRBD1 (6 bases). CDR1 WNHNN and CDR2 SYGVQD come from the germline V gene (reference sequence). The CDR3 has 13 amino acids. In nucleotides, the CDR3 is TGCGCCAGCCCCGGGGACACAGCCTACGAGCAGCACTTC. Amino acid sequence: CASPGDTAYEQHF.

This clonotype was seen repeatedly, ten times or more. V is TRBV20-1 and J is TRBJ1-1; D call uncertain. Germline V lookup: CDR1 DFQATT, CDR2 SNEGSKA (reference sequence). This CDR3 is 11 amino acids long. Between the trimmed V and J ends, which lost 0 bases and 11 bases, there was a span of 10 bases. The CDR3 loop is CSARDVSGAFF. Here the CDR3 DNA reads TGCAGTGCTAGAGATGTCAGTGGGGCTTTCTTT.

This CDR3 reads CARLRNTEKLFF. The CDR3 nucleotides read TGTGCCAGACTAAGGAACACTGAAAAACTGTTTTTT. The chain employs TRBV2 and TRBJ1-4; D not certain. There are 12 residues in the CDR3. Germline V gene sequence: CDR1 SNHLY, CDR2 FYNNEI. V was clipped by 9 bases and J by 7 bases, with 12 bases between them.